A selection of T cell receptor beta chains follows, all from one sample in a study of cytomegalovirus exposure and HLA in healthy donors. Libraries were prepared by immunoSEQ multiplex PCR; TCRdb keeps only in-frame clonotypes and omits some of them. The table lists over 150,000 clones, 84% of them singletons, with over 10% in the top ten. Sequenced sample: PBMCs. The receptors originated from a woman aged 25 to 39 in good health and CMV-seropositive. The CDR3 runs from the conserved cysteine through the conserved F or W. D genes are given only for firm matches. Size is stated for part of the rows, as once, few or many counts, or as a class when the clone is expanded.

>.|TRBV19|few|TRBJ1-2
TGTGCCAGTAGTCTAAGGACATCCCCTCTGAGGGGCTACACCTTC
CASSLRTSPLRGYTF
>TRBD1|TRBV5-1|.|TRBJ2-1
TGCGCCAGCAGCTTCACCGGGACAGGTTACAATGAGCAGTTCTTC
CASSFTGTGYNEQFF
>TRBD1|TRBV15|.|TRBJ2-7
TGTGCCACCGGACGGACAGGGTCCCGGTACGAGCAGTACTTC
CATGRTGSRYEQYF
>.|TRBV18|.|TRBJ1-2
TGTGCCAGCTCACCACCGCGTTCAGGGGCCAAAGCTAACTATGGCTACACCTTC
CASSPPRSGAKANYGYTF
>.|TRBV27|.|TRBJ2-7
TGTGCCAGCACCAGGGGGGACAGTGTCAGTGAGCAGTACTTC
CASTRGDSVSEQYF
>.|TRBV5-1|few|TRBJ1-1
TGCGCCAGCAGCCTCAAGGGGATCTCTGAAGCTTTCTTT
CASSLKGISEAFF
>TRBD1|TRBV4-1|.|TRBJ1-2
TGCGCCAGCAGCCAAGATCCGGGGAACAGGGGCTATCGATATGGCTACACCTTC
CASSQDPGNRGYRYGYTF
>.|TRBV2|.|TRBJ1-5
TGTGCCAGCAAAAGATCAGCTTCGGGTTATAGCAATCAGCCCCAGCATTTT
CASKRSASGYSNQPQHF
>.|TRBV19|.|TRBJ1-1
TGTGCCAGTAAGGGGGTCGGGCCGAACACTGAAGCTTTCTTT
CASKGVGPNTEAFF
>TRBD2|TRBV6-5|.|TRBJ2-7
TGTGCCAGCAGTACAAAAGCGGGAGAAAGAGACGAGCAGTACTTC
CASSTKAGERDEQYF
>.|TRBV10-3|.|TRBJ2-2
TGTGCGGCGACAGGCACCGGGGAGCTGTTTTTT
CAATGTGELFF
>.|TRBV5-1|.|TRBJ2-1
TGCGCCAGCAGCCCCGTTTCAGGGGACAATGAGCAGTTCTTC
CASSPVSGDNEQFF
>.|TRBV30|.|TRBJ2-3
TGTGCCTGGAGTGTACTTTTCGGGGGAGATACGCAGTATTTT
CAWSVLFGGDTQYF
>TRBD2|TRBV7-8|.|TRBJ2-1
TGTGCCAGCAGCTTAAGTAGCGGGGTCTCCTACAATGAGCAGTTCTTC
CASSLSSGVSYNEQFF
>.|TRBV19|.|TRBJ1-1
TGTGCCAGTAGTATAAGGGGACAAACTGCTGAAGCTTTCTTT
CASSIRGQTAEAFF
>TRBD1|TRBV29-1|.|TRBJ2-2
TGCAGCGTTGTGACAGGGGGCAACGGGGAGCTGTTTTTT
CSVVTGGNGELFF
>TRBD2|TRBV7-2|.|TRBJ2-7
TGTGCCAGCAGCTTAGCGCGCACTAGCGGGAGGTACGAGCAGTACTTC
CASSLARTSGRYEQYF
>.|TRBV28|.|TRBJ1-1
TGTGCCAGCAGTTTTGAGGGGGTGGCTTTCTTT
CASSFEGVAFF
>.|TRBV9|.|TRBJ1-3
TGTGCCAGCAGCGTAACATTACCGTCCCCTGGAAACACCATATATTTT
CASSVTLPSPGNTIYF
>.|TRBV6-1|.|TRBJ2-1
TGTGCCAGCAGTGATCTGGGTACTATATACAATGAGCAGTTCTTC
CASSDLGTIYNEQFF
>.|TRBV5-1|.|TRBJ1-1
TGCGCCAGCAGATGGACAGTGAACACTGAAGCTTTCTTT
CASRWTVNTEAFF
>.|TRBV7-2|once|TRBJ1-4
TGTGCCAGCAGCTTGCGGACCGGGGATGAAAAACTGTTTTTT
CASSLRTGDEKLFF
>TRBD2|TRBV7-9|.|TRBJ2-1
TGTGCCAGCAGCCCCCTGGCGGGGGGGTTGTCGTTCAATGAGCAGTTCTTC
CASSPLAGGLSFNEQFF
>.|TRBV2|.|TRBJ2-1
TGTGCCAGCAGTGGGGGTGGGACGGGAGTAACCACTCTGCAGTTCTTC
CASSGGGTGVTTLQFF
>.|TRBV7-2|.|TRBJ2-2
TGTGCCAGCAGCTCAACCTTCCGGGGCGGGGCTCACACCGGGGAGCTGTTTTTT
CASSSTFRGGAHTGELFF
>.|TRBV2|.|TRBJ2-6
TGTGCCAGCAGTGAACTATCTGGGGCCAACGTCCTGACTTTC
CASSELSGANVLTF
>TRBD1|TRBV20-1|.|TRBJ1-2
TGCAGTGCTACTACAGGGGGAGGCTACACCTTC
CSATTGGGYTF
>.|TRBV5-1|.|TRBJ2-5
TGCGCCAGCAGCTTTAGTACGGGAGAGGGAGAGACCCAGTACTTC
CASSFSTGEGETQYF
>.|TRBV5-4|.|TRBJ2-1
TGTGCCAGCAGCGGGGACATCTACAATGAGCAGTTCTTC
CASSGDIYNEQFF
>.|TRBV6-1|.|TRBJ1-1
TGTGCCAGCAGTGAAGGGCAGTTAATGAACACTGAAGCTTTCTTT
CASSEGQLMNTEAFF
>TRBD2|TRBV18|.|TRBJ2-1
TGTGCCAGCTCACCACCGGGGGTAGCGGGGTCGTTCAATGAGCAGTTCTTC
CASSPPGVAGSFNEQFF
>TRBD2|TRBV29-1|.|TRBJ2-1
TGCAGCGTTGAAGCTAGGCTAGCGGGAGTCGGTGACGAGCAGTTCTTC
CSVEARLAGVGDEQFF
>.|TRBV2|.|TRBJ1-5
TGTGCCAGCAGTGGGTCGGTAGGGGGACGTCAGCCCCAGCATTTT
CASSGSVGGRQPQHF
>.|TRBV5-1|.|TRBJ1-2
TGCGCCAGCAGCTTTGGGGGGGGGCCCCCTAACTATGGCTACACCTTC
CASSFGGGPPNYGYTF
>TRBD1|TRBV28|.|TRBJ2-7
TGTGCCAGCAGGGTGCCGGGACAGGCGTACGAGCAGTACTTC
CASRVPGQAYEQYF
>TRBD1|TRBV19|few|TRBJ1-2
TGTGCCAGTAGCCATACAGGGGGCCTTGGCTACACCTTC
CASSHTGGLGYTF
>.|TRBV5-4|.|TRBJ1-4
TGTGCCAGCAGCTGGATAGACGGGGAAAAACTGTTTTTT
CASSWIDGEKLFF
>TRBD2|TRBV4-1|.|TRBJ2-2
TGCGCCAGCAGCCAAGTATTATCGGGAGGGGCGAACACCGGGGAGCTGTTTTTT
CASSQVLSGGANTGELFF
>.|TRBV7-9|few|TRBJ1-1
TGTGCCAGCAGCTTAGGAGGTCGAGACACTGAAGCTTTCTTT
CASSLGGRDTEAFF
>.|TRBV5-6|few|TRBJ2-7
TGTGCCAGCAGCTTGGCAGGGGTCGGGTACGAGCAGTACTTC
CASSLAGVGYEQYF
>.|TRBV6-5|.|TRBJ2-2
TGTGCCAGCAGCAGGGGAACCGGGGAGCTGTTTTTT
CASSRGTGELFF
>TRBD2|TRBV29-1|.|TRBJ2-5
TGCAGCGTTGATAATAGGACTAGCGGGGAAGAGACCCAGTACTTC
CSVDNRTSGEETQYF
>.|TRBV19|.|TRBJ2-3
TGTGCCAGTAGTATAGGTTTAGTTGCAGATACGCAGTATTTT
CASSIGLVADTQYF
>TRBD1|TRBV27|.|TRBJ2-7
TGTGCCAGCAGTCGTACAGGGGGCGAGCAGTACTTC
CASSRTGGEQYF
>.|TRBV2|few|TRBJ1-2
TGTGCCAGCAGTGCGGGGAATGGCTACACCTTC
CASSAGNGYTF
>.|TRBV5-1|.|TRBJ2-1
TGCGCCAGCAGCCCCCAGGGGAAGGGCTGGAGCTCCTACAATGAGCAGTTCTTC
CASSPQGKGWSSYNEQFF
>TRBD2|TRBV5-1|.|TRBJ2-1
TGCGCCAGCAGCTTGGAGTTAGCGGGGTACAATGAGCAGTTCTTC
CASSLELAGYNEQFF
>.|TRBV6-5|.|TRBJ1-1
TGTGCCAGCAGTTACTCGCCCGACAGCAATGAAGCTTTCTTT
CASSYSPDSNEAFF
>.|TRBV7-2|.|TRBJ2-1
TGTGCCAGCAGCTTAGACCATGGCGCGGGTGAGCAGTTCTTC
CASSLDHGAGEQFF
>TRBD2|TRBV2|.|TRBJ2-1
TGTGCCAGCATCCTACTAGCGGGAGGGGATGAGCAGTTCTTC
CASILLAGGDEQFF
>TRBD1|TRBV7-2|once|TRBJ1-5
TGTGCCAGCAGCCCGGGACAGGGTCACAATCAGCCCCAGCATTTT
CASSPGQGHNQPQHF
>TRBD1|TRBV5-1|.|TRBJ1-4
TGCGCCAGCAGCCCCGGGACAGGGGGAGAAAAACTGTTTTTT
CASSPGTGGEKLFF
>TRBD1|TRBV4-1|.|TRBJ1-5
TGCGCCAGCAGCTCACCGGGACAGGGGGATCGCATTCAGCCCCAGCATTTT
CASSSPGQGDRIQPQHF
>TRBD1|TRBV19|few|TRBJ1-2
TGTGCCAGCCACCAAACAGGGGACCCCTACTATGGCTACACCTTC
CASHQTGDPYYGYTF
>.|TRBV5-4|.|TRBJ2-5
TGTGCCAGCAGCTTGTCTCTCTGGGCAGGGCCAGAAGAGACCCAGTACTTC
CASSLSLWAGPEETQYF
>TRBD1|TRBV28|.|TRBJ1-2
TGTGCCAGCAGCACCGGACAGGGGAACTATGGCTACACCTTC
CASSTGQGNYGYTF
>.|TRBV10-3|.|TRBJ2-7
TGTGCCATCAGTGAGCCAAACTACAGGGCCCACGAGCAGTACTTC
CAISEPNYRAHEQYF
>.|TRBV9|.|TRBJ1-2
TGTGCCAGCAGCGTAGATTCTGCTGGGGTTGAGGGTAGCGGCTACACCTTC
CASSVDSAGVEGSGYTF
>TRBD2|TRBV6-5|.|TRBJ2-3
TGTGCCAGCAGTTACCAAGCGGGAGGTCTAGATACGCAGTATTTT
CASSYQAGGLDTQYF
>.|TRBV10-1|few|TRBJ1-1
TGCGCCAGCAGCGCGGACACTGAAGCTTTCTTT
CASSADTEAFF